Below, 2 T cell receptor beta chains from the same sample are listed, as sequenced in a study of post-analysis software for immune sequencing data. TCR beta cDNA libraries included unique molecular identifiers. TCRdb ran MiXCR on the PCR reads and lists one entry per CDR3 protein. The sample carries hundreds of thousands of distinct CDR3 sequences, approximately 50% recorded once. Notes on the study in general: Comparison of patients with controls showed about 5 TRBV segments more frequent in patients, TRBV5-6, TRBV5-1 and TRBV20-1 among them.

No antigen is known for these receptors. Sequencing input: blood. The source of these receptors is a girl under 18 with multiple sclerosis.

The V and J genes are TRBV21-1 and TRBJ1-5; the table's D call, TRBD1, was not checked against the DNA. TRBV21-1 is a pseudogene locus. This CDR3 has 16 residues. In nucleotides, the CDR3 is TGTGCCAGCAGCTCTTTGGCGGTCCCGCGGAATCAGCCCCAGCATTTT. The encoded protein is CASSSLAVPRNQPQHF.

Notes on this clonotype: This CDR3 fails to terminate in the conserved phenylalanine or tryptophan, so it likely reflects a read error. The genes are TRBV7-2 and TRBJ2-2, with 8 bases aligning to TRBD1. The V and J ends lost 1 base and 3 bases, in that order; junction bases with no gene match: 4. CDR1 is SGHTA and CDR2 is FQGNSA in the germline V gene. The CDR3 is made up of 16 amino acids. The CDR3 DNA reads TGTGCCAGCAGCTTAGTCGCAGGGGGCTACACCGGGGAGCTGTTTGTT. Amino acid sequence: CASSLVAGGYTGELFV.